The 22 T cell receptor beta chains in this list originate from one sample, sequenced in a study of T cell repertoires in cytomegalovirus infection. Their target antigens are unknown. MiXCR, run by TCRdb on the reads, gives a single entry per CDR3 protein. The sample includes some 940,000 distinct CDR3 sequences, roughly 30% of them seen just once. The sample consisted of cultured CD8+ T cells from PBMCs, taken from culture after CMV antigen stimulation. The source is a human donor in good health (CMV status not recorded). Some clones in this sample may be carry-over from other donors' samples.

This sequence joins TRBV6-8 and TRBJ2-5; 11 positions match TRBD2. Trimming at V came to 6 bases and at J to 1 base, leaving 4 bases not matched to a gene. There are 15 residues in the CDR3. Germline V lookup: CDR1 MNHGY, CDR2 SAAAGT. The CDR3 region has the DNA TGTGCCAGCAGCCATAGCGGGGGGGCCCAAGAGACCCAGTACTTC. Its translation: CASSHSGGAQETQYF.

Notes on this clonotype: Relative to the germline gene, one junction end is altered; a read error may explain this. CDR3 sequence (DNA): TGTGCCAGCAGCTCATCCGGGACAGGGGGCTTGGAGACCCAGTCCTTC. This sequence encodes CASSSSGTGGLETQSF. The chain recombines TRBV6-1 with TRBJ2-5; TRBD1 matches at 12 bases. Germline-derived CDR1 and CDR2 are MNHNS and SASEGT. The CDR3 consists of 16 residues.

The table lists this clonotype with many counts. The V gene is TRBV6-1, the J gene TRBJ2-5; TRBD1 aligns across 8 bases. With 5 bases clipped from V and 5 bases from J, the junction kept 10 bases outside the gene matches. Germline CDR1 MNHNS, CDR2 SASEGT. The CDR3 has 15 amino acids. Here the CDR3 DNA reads TGTGCCAGCAGTCCTGGACAGGGCCTGATCGAGACCCAGTACTTC. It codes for CASSPGQGLIETQYF.

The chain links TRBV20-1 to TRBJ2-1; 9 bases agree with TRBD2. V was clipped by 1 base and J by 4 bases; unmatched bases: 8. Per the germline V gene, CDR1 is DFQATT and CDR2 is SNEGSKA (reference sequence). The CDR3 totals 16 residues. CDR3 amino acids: CSARGGRGGTYNEQFF. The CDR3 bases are TGCAGTGCTAGAGGAGGGCGGGGGGGCACGTACAATGAGCAGTTCTTC.

CDR3: CAISESLTGYGYTF. The CDR3 region has the DNA TGTGCCATCAGTGAGTCGCTAACTGGGTATGGCTACACCTTC. This chain links TRBV10-3 with TRBJ1-2; no reliable D call. This CDR3 region has 14 residues. CDR1 is ENHRY, CDR2 SYGVKD, per germline. V was shortened by 0 bases and J by 5 bases, with 10 bases between the two germline ends.

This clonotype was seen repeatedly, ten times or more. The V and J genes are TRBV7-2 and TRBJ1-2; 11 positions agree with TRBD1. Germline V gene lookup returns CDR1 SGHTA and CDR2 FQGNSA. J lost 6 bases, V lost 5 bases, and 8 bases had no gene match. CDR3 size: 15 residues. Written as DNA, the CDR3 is TGTGCCAGCAGCATAGGGTGGGACAGGGGGGATGGCTACACCTTC. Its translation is CASSIGWDRGDGYTF.

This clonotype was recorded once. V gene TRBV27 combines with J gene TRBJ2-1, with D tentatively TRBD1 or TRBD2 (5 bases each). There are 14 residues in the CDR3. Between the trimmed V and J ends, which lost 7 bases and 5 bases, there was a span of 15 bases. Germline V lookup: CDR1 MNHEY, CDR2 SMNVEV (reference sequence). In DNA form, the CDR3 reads TGTGCCAGCAAAATGGGGGTGGGAAACAATGAGCAGTTCTTC. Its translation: CASKMGVGNNEQFF.

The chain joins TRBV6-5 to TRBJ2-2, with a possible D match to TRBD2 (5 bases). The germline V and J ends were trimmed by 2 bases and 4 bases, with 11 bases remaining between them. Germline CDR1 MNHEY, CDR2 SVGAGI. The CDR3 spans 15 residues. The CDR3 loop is CASSYRVEGTGELFF. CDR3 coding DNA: TGTGCCAGCAGTTACAGGGTAGAGGGCACCGGGGAGCTGTTTTTT.

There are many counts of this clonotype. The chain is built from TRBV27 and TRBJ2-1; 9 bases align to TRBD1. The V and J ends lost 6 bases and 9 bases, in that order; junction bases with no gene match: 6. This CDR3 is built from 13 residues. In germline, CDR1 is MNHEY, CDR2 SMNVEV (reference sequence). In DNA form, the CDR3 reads TGTGCCAGCAGCTTAGGACAGGGGTCTGAGCAGTTCTTC. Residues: CASSLGQGSEQFF.

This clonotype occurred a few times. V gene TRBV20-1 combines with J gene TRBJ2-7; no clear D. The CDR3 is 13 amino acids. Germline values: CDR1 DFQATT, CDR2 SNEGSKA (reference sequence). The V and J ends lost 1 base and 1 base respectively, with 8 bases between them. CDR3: CSARGRDSYEQYV. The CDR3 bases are TGCAGTGCTAGAGGGAGAGATTCCTACGAGCAGTACGTC.

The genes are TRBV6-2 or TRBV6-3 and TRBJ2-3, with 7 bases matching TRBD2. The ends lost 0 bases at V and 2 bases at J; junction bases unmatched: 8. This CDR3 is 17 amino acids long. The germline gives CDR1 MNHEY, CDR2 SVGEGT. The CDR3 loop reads CASSYSGGTSDTDTQYF. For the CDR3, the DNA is TGTGCCAGCAGTTACTCGGGGGGAACTAGCGACACAGATACGCAGTATTTT.

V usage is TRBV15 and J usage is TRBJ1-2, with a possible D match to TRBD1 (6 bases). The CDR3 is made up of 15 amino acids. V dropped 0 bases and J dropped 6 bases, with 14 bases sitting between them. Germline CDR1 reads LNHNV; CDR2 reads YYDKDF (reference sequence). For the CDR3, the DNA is TGTGCCACCAGCAGAGATTTGGGGGCGAGGGATGGCTACACCTTC. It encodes CATSRDLGARDGYTF.

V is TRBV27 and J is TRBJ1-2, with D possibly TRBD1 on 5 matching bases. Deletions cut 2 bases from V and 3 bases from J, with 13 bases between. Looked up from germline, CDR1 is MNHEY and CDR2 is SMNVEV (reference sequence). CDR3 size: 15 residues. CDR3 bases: TGTGCCAGCAGTTTACGGGGGACTTCTTACTATGGCTACACCTTC. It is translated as CASSLRGTSYYGYTF.

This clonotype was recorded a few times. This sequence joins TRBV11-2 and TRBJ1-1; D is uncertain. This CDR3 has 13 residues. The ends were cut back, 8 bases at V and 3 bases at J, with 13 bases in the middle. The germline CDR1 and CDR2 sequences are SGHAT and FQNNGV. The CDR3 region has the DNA TGTGCCAGCTTTGTGAAATCGGACACTGAAGCTTTCTTT. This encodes CASFVKSDTEAFF.

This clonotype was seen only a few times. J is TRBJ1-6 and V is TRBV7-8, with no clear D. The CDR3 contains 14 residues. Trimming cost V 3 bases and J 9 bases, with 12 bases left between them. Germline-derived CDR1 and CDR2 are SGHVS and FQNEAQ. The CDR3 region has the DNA TGTGCCAGCAGCTTCGACATCGGCGGTTCACCCCTCCACTTT. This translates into CASSFDIGGSPLHF.

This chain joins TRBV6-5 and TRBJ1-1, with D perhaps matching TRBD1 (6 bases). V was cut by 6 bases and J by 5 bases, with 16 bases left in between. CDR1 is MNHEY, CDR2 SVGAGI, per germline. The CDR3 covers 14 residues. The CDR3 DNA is TGTGCCAGCAGCCTAAGACAGGCCTGGACTGAAGCTTTCTTT. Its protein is CASSLRQAWTEAFF.

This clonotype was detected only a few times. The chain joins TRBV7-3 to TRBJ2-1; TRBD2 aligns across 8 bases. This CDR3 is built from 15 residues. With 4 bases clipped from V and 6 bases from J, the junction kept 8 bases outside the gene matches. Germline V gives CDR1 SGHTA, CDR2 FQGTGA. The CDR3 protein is CASSSAAGGTNEQFF. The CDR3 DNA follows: TGTGCCAGCAGCTCCGCCGCGGGGGGCACCAATGAGCAGTTCTTC.

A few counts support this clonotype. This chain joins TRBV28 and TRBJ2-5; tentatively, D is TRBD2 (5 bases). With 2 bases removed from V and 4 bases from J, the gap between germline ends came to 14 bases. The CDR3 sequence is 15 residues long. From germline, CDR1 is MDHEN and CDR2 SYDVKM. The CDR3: CASSLGRGTLETQYF. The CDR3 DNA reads TGTGCCAGCAGTTTAGGTCGGGGAACCCTAGAGACCCAGTACTTC.

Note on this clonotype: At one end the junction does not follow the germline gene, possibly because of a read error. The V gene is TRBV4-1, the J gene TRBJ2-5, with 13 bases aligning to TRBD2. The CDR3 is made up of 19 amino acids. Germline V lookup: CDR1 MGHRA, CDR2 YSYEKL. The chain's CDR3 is CTSSQGRMGLAGRQETQYF. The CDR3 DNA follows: TGCACCAGCAGCCAAGGCCGTATGGGACTAGCGGGGCGACAAGAGACCCAGTACTTC.

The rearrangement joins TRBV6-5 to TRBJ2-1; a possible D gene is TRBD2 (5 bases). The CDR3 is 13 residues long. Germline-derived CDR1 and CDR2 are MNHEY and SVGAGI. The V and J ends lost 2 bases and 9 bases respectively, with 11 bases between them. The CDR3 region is CASSYGLLGEQFF. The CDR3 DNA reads TGTGCCAGCAGTTACGGACTCCTCGGTGAGCAGTTCTTC.

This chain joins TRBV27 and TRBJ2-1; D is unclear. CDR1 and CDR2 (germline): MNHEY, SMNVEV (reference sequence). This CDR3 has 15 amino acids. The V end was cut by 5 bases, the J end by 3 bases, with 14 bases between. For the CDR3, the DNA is TGTGCCAGCAGTCTCAGACCCCCCGGCTACAATGAGCAGTTCTTC. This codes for CASSLRPPGYNEQFF.

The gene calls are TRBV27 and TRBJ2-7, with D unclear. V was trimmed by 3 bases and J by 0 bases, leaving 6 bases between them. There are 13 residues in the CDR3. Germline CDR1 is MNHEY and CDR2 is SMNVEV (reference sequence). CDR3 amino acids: CASSFASSYEQYF. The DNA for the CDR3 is TGTGCCAGCAGTTTTGCCAGCTCCTACGAGCAGTACTTC.